One T cell receptor (beta chain) is described in this entry. Its antigen target is currently unknown. Base-call qualities are not available, and no considerably larger clone is one nucleotide away. The time point label here, explained by the study, means: baseline before first vaccination. Samples from vaccinated people were obtained from the UK trials COV001 and COV002, which included a single-blind randomized controlled phase 2/3 trial of AZD1222 (ChAdOx1 nCoV-19) in healthy adults. For TCRbeta chain sequencing, PBMC samples from trial participants were taken at day 0 and at day 28 after the second dose. The CDR3 regions of human TCRbeta chains were subjected to immunosequencing. Turning to the authors' computational methods: Repertoire TCRs were matched against a reference library of SARS-CoV-2-specific TCRs generated with the MIRA antigen-specificity platform. Breadth was defined as the fraction of unique TCRs that were SARS-CoV-2-associated, and depth was defined as the fraction of total T cells that were SARS-CoV-2-associated. Using the MIRA data, each spike-specific TCR was assigned both to the spike region to which the TCR was reactive and to a CD4 or CD8 class. Log10-transformed breadth and depth values were compared by one-way ANOVA with Sidak's multiple comparisons tests. Here the immuneACCESS table is served through TCRdb, limited to in-frame sequences with V and J called. Missing clones are a known gap in these copies; in checked studies unresolved V genes cover under half, and the rest lacks a known reason. That table gives V, J and clone size, and the DNA gave D and trimming. This sample gives about 140,000 clones in total; roughly nine tenths of them show up just once. The ten largest make up approximately 1.5% of the sample.

The sample comes from a study of T cell responses to AZD1222 COVID-19 vaccine (dated by TCRdb to the early 2020s). About the full investigation: AZD1222 recipients whose second dose came at about 4 weeks and those whose second dose came at about 12 weeks were combined into one group, since spike-specific TCR depth and breadth did not differ between the two schedules. TCR sequencing covered over 230 trial participants: 207 given two doses of AZD1222 and 26 given two doses of MenACWY control vaccine. Trial participants were enrolled by age into 18-55, 56-69 and 70-plus year subgroups, with roughly 160, 29 and 62 TCR-sequenced participants respectively. Overall results and qualifications from the work: Only five or six AZD1222 recipients were SARS-CoV-2 seropositive at baseline, limiting conclusions about previously exposed vaccinees. After two AZD1222 doses, spike-specific TCR breadth and depth were significantly higher than at day 0 and than in MenACWY recipients. In the small 56-69-year group, the increase in depth fell short of significance, most likely because of low power. CD4 TCRs associated with the vaccine covered the entire spike protein, and the dominant responses were in regions 160-218 and 743-854. Nearly half of unique spike-specific TCRs reportedly recognized epitopes outside regions mutated in the B.1.351 and B.1.1.7 variants. Participants were mostly white British, with more females than males. The authors suggested clonal diversity may have been underestimated. Because no day 14 peak-response samples were available, repertoires were characterized only after the peak T cell response.

As encoded in the germline V gene (reference sequence), CDR1 is LNHNV while CDR2 is YYDKDF. Relative to germline, V is 0 bases shorter and J is 5 bases shorter, with 13 bases between their ends. Measured from the cysteine to the phenylalanine, the CDR3 is 16 residues long. Left in the record is the CDR3 DNA by itself, 48 bases read in frame from the first base. The sequence came from an adult in good health. Here the sequenced sample was peripheral blood, taken on day 0 of AZD1222 vaccination. The V gene is TRBV15 and the J gene is TRBJ2-2; the D segment could be TRBD1, given 6 matching bases. In nucleotides, the sequence is TGTGCCACCAGCAGAGAATCCGGGACATATACCGGGGAGCTGTTTTTT. It specifies CATSRESGTYTGELFF.